Listed below are T cell receptor beta chains from one sample, sequenced in a study of cytomegalovirus exposure and HLA in healthy donors. Only in-frame clones appear in the TCRdb table, and some are missing; sequencing was by immunoSEQ multiplex PCR. The table includes about 31,000 clones, around nine tenths detected once. Sequencing was done on a sample of PBMCs. The source of these receptors is a boy younger than 18 in good health and CMV-seronegative. Each CDR3 is given with its conserved first and last residue. A D gene is named only where the DNA matches it firmly. Clone size is shown for a subset of rows, as once, few, many or a class of expanded clone.

>-|15|TRBJ2-5|TRBV7-7|TRBD1
TGTGCCAGCAGCCACGGACAGGGGGGTCAAGAGACCCAGTACTTC
CASSHGQGGQETQYF
>-|14|TRBJ1-2|TRBV4-1|-
TGCGCCAGCAGCCAAGGTGTGGGGGCTTATGGCTACACCTTC
CASSQGVGAYGYTF
>-|12|TRBJ2-1|TRBV5-1|TRBD1
TGCGCCAGCAAGGACAGGGGCAATGAGCAGTTCTTC
CASKDRGNEQFF
>few|15|TRBJ1-2|TRBV15|-
TGTGCCACCAGCAGAGAAAGCGGGGGAGCATATGGCTACACCTTC
CATSRESGGAYGYTF
>-|16|TRBJ1-4|TRBV6-5|-
TGTGCCAGCAGTTACGCGAAGACCTCCCGGGGTGAAAAACTGTTTTTT
CASSYAKTSRGEKLFF
>-|17|TRBJ2-2|TRBV11-2|TRBD1
TGTGCCAGCAACCCTCATCCCGGGACAGGGGGCACCGGGGAGCTGTTTTTT
CASNPHPGTGGTGELFF
>once|16|TRBJ1-2|TRBV10-2|TRBD1
TGCGCCAGCAGTGAGTCATGGCAGGGGGCTGTATGGGGCTACACCTTC
CASSESWQGAVWGYTF
>-|17|TRBJ2-3|TRBV4-3|TRBD1
TGCGCCAGCAGCCAAGAAGGGGACAGGGAAGGTCCAGATACGCAGTATTTT
CASSQEGDREGPDTQYF
>-|18|TRBJ2-5|TRBV7-2|-
TGTGCCAGCAGCTTACAATCTCCGACTCGCCAGATCCCGGAGACCCAGTACTTC
CASSLQSPTRQIPETQYF
>-|12|TRBJ2-7|TRBV6-5|-
TGTGCCAGCAGTAGGGGATCCTACGAGCAGTACTTC
CASSRGSYEQYF
>-|14|TRBJ1-6|TRBV27|-
TGTGCCAGCAGTTTATTCGCAGGATCGTCGCCCCTCCACTTT
CASSLFAGSSPLHF
>-|16|TRBJ1-2|TRBV14|-
TGTGCCAGCAGCCAACGAATGGACAGCAGAAACTATGGCTACACCTTC
CASSQRMDSRNYGYTF
>-|16|TRBJ1-6|TRBV5-4|-
TGTGCCAGCAGCTTTTTGACAACAGGAACCAATTCACCCCTCCACTTT
CASSFLTTGTNSPLHF
>-|16|TRBJ2-2|TRBV5-4|TRBD2
TGTGCCAGCAGCTTACTAGCGGGGGAGCGGGGCGGGGAGCTGTTTTTT
CASSLLAGERGGELFF
>-|11|TRBJ1-2|TRBV7-9|-
TGTGCCAGCAGCCTTAACTATGGCTACACCTTC
CASSLNYGYTF
>-|15|TRBJ2-3|TRBV9|-
TGTGCCAGCAGCGTAGGGATAGGGGGCACAGATACGCAGTATTTT
CASSVGIGGTDTQYF
>-|18|TRBJ2-2|TRBV5-6|-
TGTGCCAGCAGCTACTTGAGCTCCTCTAACGAGAACACCGGGGAGCTGTTTTTT
CASSYLSSSNENTGELFF
>few|15|TRBJ2-5|TRBV5-6|-
TGTGCCAGCAGCTTGGAAGGGGAAGACCAAGAGACCCAGTACTTC
CASSLEGEDQETQYF
>-|17|TRBJ1-6|TRBV5-5|TRBD1
TGTGCCAGCAGTCAGGATATTGGACAGGTCGGTGGGTCACCCCTCCACTTT
CASSQDIGQVGGSPLHF
>-|14|TRBJ2-3|TRBV2|TRBD2
TGTGCCAGCATTCGCGGGGGGCAACCAGATACGCAGTATTTT
CASIRGGQPDTQYF
>-|13|TRBJ2-7|TRBV2|TRBD1
TGTGCCAGCAGCCCGGACAGGTCCCACGAGCAGTACTTC
CASSPDRSHEQYF
>-|12|TRBJ2-7|TRBV29-1|-
TGCAGCGTTACAGAGACTACCTACGAGCAGTACTTC
CSVTETTYEQYF
>-|17|TRBJ2-7|TRBV28|-
TGTGCCAGCAGTTTGGTAACTGGACCACGGGAAGGGTACGAGCAGTACTTC
CASSLVTGPREGYEQYF
>-|16|TRBJ2-2|TRBV11-3|-
TGTGCCAGCAGCTTCGAGGGTAAAATAAACACCGGGGAGCTGTTTTTT
CASSFEGKINTGELFF
>-|13|TRBJ1-5|TRBV6-1|-
TGTGCCAGCAGGCGGGATAGCAATCAGCCCCAGCATTTT
CASRRDSNQPQHF
>-|15|TRBJ1-4|TRBV28|-
TGTGCCAGCATATCCAAGCAGGGCAGTAATGAAAAACTGTTTTTT
CASISKQGSNEKLFF
>few|16|TRBJ2-7|TRBV10-2|-
TGCGCCAGCAGCGATCGTTTTGGCGGATACTCCTACGAGCAGTACTTC
CASSDRFGGYSYEQYF
>once|14|TRBJ2-7|TRBV7-2|-
TGTGCCAGCAGCTTACAACAGGGATTCTACGAGCAGTACTTC
CASSLQQGFYEQYF
>-|14|TRBJ2-7|TRBV10-3|TRBD2
TGTGCCATCAGTGAGTCGACTAGCGAGGGCGAGCAGTACTTC
CAISESTSEGEQYF
>-|16|TRBJ2-2|TRBV6-6|TRBD2
TGTGCCGTCGGGGGGCTAGCGGGGGGGAACACCGGGGAGCTGTTTTTT
CAVGGLAGGNTGELFF
>-|14|TRBJ1-4|TRBV28|-
TGTGCCAGCAGGGAGGGGACGACGGGTGAAAAACTGTTTTTT
CASREGTTGEKLFF
>-|14|TRBJ1-2|TRBV6-5|TRBD1
TGTGCCAGCAGACAGGGGGCCCTCAACTATGGCTACACCTTC
CASRQGALNYGYTF
>once|15|TRBJ1-5|TRBV5-1|TRBD1
TGCGCCAGCAGACGGACAGGGGAGGGAAATCAGCCCCAGCATTTT
CASRRTGEGNQPQHF
>-|14|TRBJ2-7|TRBV10-2|-
TGCGCCAGCAGTGAGTTCGGACAGAACTACGAGCAGTACTTC
CASSEFGQNYEQYF
>-|17|TRBJ1-4|TRBV4-3|-
TGCGCCAGCAGCCAAGACTCCCTCCGGGGTACTAATGAAAAACTGTTTTTT
CASSQDSLRGTNEKLFF
>-|11|TRBJ2-1|TRBV7-9|-
TGTGCCAGCAGCTTGGACTATCCGTTATTCTTC
CASSLDYPLFF
>once|14|TRBJ2-7|TRBV4-2|-
TGTGCCAGCAGCCAAGATCTCCATCGGGACGAGCAGTACTTC
CASSQDLHRDEQYF
>-|14|TRBJ2-3|TRBV4-1|TRBD2
TGCGCCAGCAGCCCTCTAGCGGGGGTGGATACGCAGTATTTT
CASSPLAGVDTQYF
>-|15|TRBJ2-2|TRBV4-3|TRBD2
TGCGCCAGCAGCCAAGAAACTAGCGCGGGGGGGGAGCTGTTTTTT
CASSQETSAGGELFF